The present T cell receptor beta chain was sequenced within a study of blood T cell repertoires in COVID-19. In the study overall: There were acute and convalescent COVID-19 samples, and they came from the United States, Italy and Spain. The cDNA or gDNA used as material had been derived from T cells, B-cell-depleted T cells, or PBMCs.

This CDR3 has 13 amino acids. CDR1 MDHEN and CDR2 SYDVKM come from the germline V gene. Trimming cost V 9 bases and J 0 bases, with 8 bases left between them. Methods used by the authors: Cell counts per sample came from amplifying reference gene primers. Assay used: immunoSEQ multiplex PCR; TCRdb lists only in-frame clones, some missing. V, J and clone size reflect that table, while D and trimming were determined from the DNA. The sample has some 200,000 clones; over 75% are singletons. The sample consisted of peripheral blood. The chain links TRBV28 to TRBJ2-2; D is possibly TRBD1 (5 bases). This sequence originates from a man of 80 years or more with acute or convalescent COVID-19. As DNA, the CDR3 is TGTGCCAGTCCGGACACGAACACCGGGGAGCTGTTTTTT. Its protein is CASPDTNTGELFF.